What follows are 7 T cell receptor beta chains derived from one specimen sequenced in a study of cytomegalovirus exposure and HLA in healthy donors. The PCR made use of 60 Vbeta and 13 Jbeta primers. Sequenced by immunoSEQ multiplex PCR; TCRdb stores in-frame clones only, minus some. The table includes just over 70,000 clones, 74% detected once. The material sequenced was PBMCs. The receptors were sampled from a human donor in good health.

The rearrangement uses TRBV7-9 and TRBJ1-1; possible D gene TRBD1, 6 bases. V was pared by 4 bases and J by 8 bases, with 8 bases between. Germline loops: CDR1 SEHNR, CDR2 FQNEAQ (reference sequence). The CDR3 covers 11 residues. For the CDR3, the DNA is TGTGCCAGCAGCTCCGGGACAGAAGCTTTCTTT. Its protein is CASSSGTEAFF.

V gene TRBV5-1 combines with J gene TRBJ2-3; 7 bases fit TRBD1. The CDR3 extends over 12 amino acids. The germline V gene has CDR1 SGHRS and CDR2 YFSETQ. V was clipped by 4 bases and J by 8 bases; unmatched bases: 4. The DNA of the CDR3 is TGCGCCAGCAGCAGTTCAGGGGGTACGCAGTATTTT. As protein: CASSSSGGTQYF.

The V and J genes are TRBV4-2 and TRBJ2-5, with TRBD2 identical over 7 bases. CDR1 LGHNA and CDR2 YNFKEQ come from the germline V gene. The CDR3 sequence is 16 residues long. The J segment lost 3 bases and the V segment lost 1 base, leaving 8 bases of the junction unmatched. This CDR3 is CASSQGSGAPKETQYF. As DNA, the CDR3 is TGTGCCAGCAGCCAAGGGAGCGGGGCTCCCAAAGAGACCCAGTACTTC.

This chain connects TRBV2 to TRBJ2-7; TRBD2 is a possible D gene (7 bases). This CDR3 has 14 amino acids. Trimming took off 7 bases at V and 7 bases at J, with 20 bases between the two ends. CDR1 is SNHLY, CDR2 FYNNEI, per germline. CDR3 in DNA: TGTGCCAGCACCCTATTGGGGGGGCCGGGTGAGCAGTACTTC. It is translated as CASTLLGGPGEQYF.

The V and J genes are TRBV5-6 and TRBJ1-4; 7 positions agree with TRBD1. The CDR3 covers 15 residues. The V gene end was trimmed by 3 bases and the J gene end by 8 bases; junction bases not matched to a gene: 10. The germline V gene has CDR1 SGHDT and CDR2 YYEEEE. The CDR3 DNA follows: TGTGCCAGCAGCTCGACTCAGGGGGTGGCCGAAAAACTGTTTTTT. Translating it yields CASSSTQGVAEKLFF.

The rearrangement uses TRBV5-4 and TRBJ2-5, with 9 bases matching TRBD1. The CDR3 extends over 13 amino acids. The V segment lost 3 bases and the J segment 7 bases; nucleotides outside the gene matches: 4. Per the germline V gene, CDR1 is SGHNT and CDR2 is YYREEE (reference sequence). The CDR3 is CASSSGQGMTQYF. The CDR3 DNA reads as TGTGCCAGCAGCTCGGGACAGGGTATGACCCAGTACTTC.

The chain is built from TRBV10-2 and TRBJ1-2; 9 nucleotides align to TRBD1. Germline assignment: CDR1 WSHSY and CDR2 SAAADI. V dropped 2 bases and J dropped 4; count of bases not matched to a gene: 8. This CDR3 is built from 16 residues. CDR3 residues: CASSEIETGGSYGYTF. CDR3 sequence (DNA): TGCGCCAGCAGTGAGATCGAGACAGGGGGAAGCTATGGCTACACCTTC.